This section outlines one T cell receptor beta chain sequence together with its context. This table comes from immunoSEQ multiplex PCR, and its TCRdb copy is limited to in-frame clones, with some not included. The sample consists of about 32,000 clones, roughly 85% of them appearing once. The CDR3 is made up of 16 amino acids. Germline values: CDR1 MRHNA, CDR2 SNTAGT. V gave up 5 bases and J gave up 0 bases, with 15 bases separating them. This record belongs to a study of neoadjuvant anti-PD-1 for oral cavity cancer. The time point was: after neoadjuvant nivolumab, at surgical resection. The patients had HPV-negative, locally advanced oral cavity squamous cell carcinoma.

The clonotype comes from a person between 35 and 79 years old with oral cavity squamous cell carcinoma. This rearrangement joins TRBV6-4 to TRBJ2-3; TRBD1 might be the D (6 bases). The sequenced sample was PBMCs, obtained after nivolumab (anti-PD-1) treatment. The CDR3 sequence: CASSLEGDHSTDTQYF. Written as DNA, the CDR3 is TGTGCCAGCAGTCTCGAGGGGGACCATAGCACAGATACGCAGTATTTT.